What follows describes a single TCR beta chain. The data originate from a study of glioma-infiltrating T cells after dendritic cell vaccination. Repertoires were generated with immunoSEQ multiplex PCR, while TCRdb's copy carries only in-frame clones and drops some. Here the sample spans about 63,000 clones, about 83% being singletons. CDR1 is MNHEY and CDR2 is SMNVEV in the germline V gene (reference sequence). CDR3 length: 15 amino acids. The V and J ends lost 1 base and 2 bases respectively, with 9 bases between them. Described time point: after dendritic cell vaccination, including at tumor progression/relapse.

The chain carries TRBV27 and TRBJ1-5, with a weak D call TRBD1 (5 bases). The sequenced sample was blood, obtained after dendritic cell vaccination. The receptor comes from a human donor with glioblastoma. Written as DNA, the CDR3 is TGTGCCAGCAGTTTATTCGGGGGTCGCAATCAGCCCCAGCATTTT. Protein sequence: CASSLFGGRNQPQHF.